These 21 T cell receptor beta chains originate from one sample sequenced in a study of shared clonotypes between healthy human individuals. The method was immunoSEQ multiplex PCR; TCRdb's version includes in-frame clones alone and lacks a portion of them. The sample lists 2 million or so clones; 95% were seen once. The sequenced sample consisted of naive CD4+ T cells sorted from blood. Specified subset: CD45RA+ positively selected. Every receptor here comes from a man younger than 30 in good health.

This clone has just one count. The V gene is TRBV7-2, the J gene TRBJ2-5, with D possibly being TRBD2 (6 bases). Deletions cut 8 bases from V and 8 bases from J, with 21 bases between. The CDR3 has 14 amino acids. Germline values: CDR1 SGHTA, CDR2 FQGNSA. As DNA, the CDR3 is TGTGCCAGCTCCTTACAGGTGCAGGAGGGCACCCAGTACTTC. This sequence encodes CASSLQVQEGTQYF.

A word on this clone: The sample holds other DNA sequences that translate to the same CDR3. The chain carries TRBV5-4 and TRBJ1-2; the D gene is possibly TRBD1 (6 bases). V lost 0 bases, J lost 2 bases, and 8 bases lay in between. Looked up from germline, CDR1 is SGHNT and CDR2 is YYREEE (reference sequence). The CDR3 covers 14 residues. The CDR3 reads CASSLDRANYGYTF. The CDR3 nucleotides are TGTGCCAGCAGCTTGGACAGGGCCAACTATGGCTACACCTTC.

This clone was recorded once. The chain employs TRBV6-5 and TRBJ2-6; D not certain. The CDR3 extends over 15 amino acids. V was shortened by 7 bases and J by 2 bases, with 12 bases between the two germline ends. Germline V gene lookup returns CDR1 MNHEY and CDR2 SVGAGI. CDR3 residues: CASTVSAPGANVLTF. The CDR3 DNA follows: TGTGCCAGCACCGTCTCGGCCCCTGGGGCCAACGTCCTGACTTTC.

The rearrangement joins TRBV19 to TRBJ1-6; D perhaps matches TRBD1 (5 bases). Germline loops: CDR1 LNHDA, CDR2 SQIVND (reference sequence). The V end was cut by 5 bases, the J end by 8 bases, with 19 bases between. This CDR3 has 16 residues. The CDR3 loop reads CASSLGDSQSHSPLHF. CDR3 sequence (DNA): TGTGCCAGTAGTTTGGGGGACTCCCAGTCCCATTCACCCCTCCACTTT.

This CDR3 is CAGASGRGPLREQYF. CDR3 coding DNA: TGTGCCGGTGCTAGCGGGAGGGGTCCCTTACGCGAGCAGTACTTC. The V and J genes are TRBV30 and TRBJ2-7, with 12 bases lining up with TRBD2. CDR1 GTSNPN and CDR2 SVGIG come from the germline V gene (reference sequence). V shed 8 bases and J 6 bases; nucleotides not matched to a gene: 14. The CDR3 runs 15 residues.

The chain combines TRBV7-9 with TRBJ2-1; 10 nucleotides agree with TRBD2. In germline, CDR1 is SEHNR, CDR2 FQNEAQ (reference sequence). Trimming took 6 bases from V and 5 from J; bases not matched to a gene: 4. The CDR3 contains 14 residues. In nucleotides, the CDR3 is TGTGCCAGCAGGGTTACTAGCGGGGACAATGAGCAGTTCTTC. Its protein product is CASRVTSGDNEQFF.

The chain carries TRBV5-1 and TRBJ2-7, with a tentative D call TRBD1 (6 bases). The CDR3 has 14 residues. With 2 bases removed from V and 5 bases from J, the gap between germline ends came to 14 bases. Per germline, CDR1 SGHRS and CDR2 YFSETQ. The CDR3 sequence: CASSFGQTVDEQYF. Written as DNA, the CDR3 is TGCGCCAGCAGCTTCGGACAGACCGTCGACGAGCAGTACTTC.

This chain joins TRBV6-1 and TRBJ2-7, with 12 bases lining up with TRBD2. Losses at the gene ends were 5 bases for V and 2 bases for J; bases not matched to a gene: 4. CDR3 length: 15 amino acids. Germline assignment: CDR1 MNHNS and CDR2 SASEGT. For the CDR3, the DNA is TGTGCCAGCAGTCCGAGACTAGCGGGAGCCTACGAGCAGTACTTC. Translated, it gives CASSPRLAGAYEQYF.

This clone was found once. This sequence joins TRBV7-8 and TRBJ2-1, with D unclear. The V and J ends lost 6 bases and 8 bases respectively, with 11 bases between them. CDR1 SGHVS and CDR2 FQNEAQ come from the germline V gene. This CDR3 comprises 12 residues. The CDR3 DNA reads as TGTGCCAGCAGGCCTTCCTCAGATGAGCAGTTCTTC. Encoded protein: CASRPSSDEQFF.

The chain couples TRBV18 to TRBJ2-1, with D possibly matching TRBD1 (5 bases). Between the trimmed V and J ends, which lost 2 bases and 2 bases, there was a span of 10 bases. Germline CDR1 KGHSH, CDR2 LQKENI. This CDR3 has 15 amino acids. CDR3 DNA sequence: TGTGCCAGCTCACCAGATCAGGGTGCCTACAATGAGCAGTTCTTC. It encodes CASSPDQGAYNEQFF. The full variable domain, completed using reference TRBV18 and TRBJ2-1, is NAGVMQNPRHLVRRRGQEARLRCSPMKGHSHVYWYRQLPEEGLKFMVYLQKENIIDESGMPKERFSAEFPKEGPSILRIQQVVRGDSAAYFCASSPDQGAYNEQFFGPGTRLTVL.

Written as DNA, the CDR3 is TGTGCCAGCAGTTTGCCCCCCCAATCGGCAGATACGCAGTATTTT. Translating gives CASSLPPQSADTQYF. The chain is built from TRBV28 and TRBJ2-3; D gene ambiguous. Germline-derived CDR1 and CDR2 are MDHEN and SYDVKM. V was trimmed by 3 bases and J by 4 bases, leaving 14 bases between them. CDR3 length equals 15 residues.

J is TRBJ2-7 and V is TRBV7-8, with 7 nucleotides matching TRBD1. The CDR3 consists of 16 residues. The germline V gene has CDR1 SGHVS and CDR2 FQNEAQ. With 1 base clipped from V and 1 base from J, the junction kept 7 bases outside the gene matches. The chain's CDR3 is CASSLGYTGASYEQYF. The CDR3 DNA is TGTGCCAGCAGCTTAGGTTACACAGGGGCGTCCTACGAGCAGTACTTC.

In its sample, this clone was seen once. This rearrangement joins TRBV13 to TRBJ2-7, with TRBD1 matching over 7 bases. The junction had 5 bases not matched to a gene; V was cut back by 5 bases and J by 1 base. The CDR3 is 14 residues long. Germline-derived CDR1 and CDR2 are PRHDT and FYEKMQ (reference sequence). The CDR3 here is CASSRRDRSYEQYF. CDR3 coding DNA: TGTGCCAGCAGCCGCCGGGACAGATCCTACGAGCAGTACTTC. Complete variable domain (other parts from reference TRBV13 and TRBJ2-7): AAGVIQSPRHLIKEKRETATLKCYPIPRHDTVYWYQQGPGQDPQFLISFYEKMQSDKGSIPDRFSAQQFSDYHSELNMSSLELGDSALYFCASSRRDRSYEQYFGPGTRLTVT.

Regarding this clone: Other DNA variants within this sample encode the same CDR3. The chain employs TRBV19 and TRBJ2-3; D ambiguous. Trimming left V 3 bases short and J 3 bases short, with 7 bases between. Germline V gene lookup returns CDR1 LNHDA and CDR2 SQIVND (reference sequence). This CDR3 is built from 13 residues. CDR3 sequence (DNA): TGTGCCAGTAGTATGCCCCCAACAGATACGCAGTATTTT. It translates to CASSMPPTDTQYF. Complete variable domain (other parts from reference TRBV19 and TRBJ2-3): DGGITQSPKYLFRKEGQNVTLSCEQNLNHDAMYWYRQDPGQGLRLIYYSQIVNDFQKGDIAEGYSVSREKKESFPLTVTSAQKNPTAFYLCASSMPPTDTQYFGPGTRLTVL.

The chain is built from TRBV27 and TRBJ2-6; D ambiguous. The germline V and J ends were trimmed by 3 bases and 0 bases, with 6 bases remaining between them. The CDR3 is 15 residues long. Germline loops: CDR1 MNHEY, CDR2 SMNVEV (reference sequence). The CDR3 DNA follows: TGTGCCAGCAGTTTTGTCTTCTCTGGGGCCAACGTCCTGACTTTC. Its translation: CASSFVFSGANVLTF.

The rearrangement joins TRBV6-1 to TRBJ1-3; 8 bases align to TRBD1. V shed 11 bases, J shed 4 bases, and the junction held 7 bases outside the gene matches. Germline V CDR1 and CDR2: MNHNS, SASEGT. The CDR3 runs 13 residues. The CDR3 loop reads CAGKTGVGNTIYF. Written as DNA, the CDR3 is TGTGCCGGGAAGACAGGGGTGGGAAACACCATATATTTT.

The J gene is TRBJ2-7, the V gene TRBV4-3; D gene ambiguous. The germline CDR1 and CDR2 sequences are LGHNA and YSLEER. CDR3 size: 16 residues. V was trimmed by 0 bases and J by 1 base, leaving 13 bases between them. CDR3 protein: CASSQDLASHSYEQYF. DNA for the CDR3: TGCGCCAGCAGCCAAGATCTCGCATCCCATTCCTACGAGCAGTACTTC.

About this clone: This same CDR3 is encoded by further DNA sequences in the sample. The genes are TRBV5-1 and TRBJ2-7, with TRBD1 identical over 7 bases. J lost 1 base, V lost 0 bases, and 1 base had no gene match. This CDR3 spans 14 amino acids. Germline CDR1 is SGHRS and CDR2 is YFSETQ. The CDR3 region is CASSLDRGSYEQYF. CDR3 coding DNA: TGCGCCAGCAGCTTGGACAGGGGATCCTACGAGCAGTACTTC.

The gene calls are TRBV28 and TRBJ2-3, with D hard to call. Per the germline V gene, CDR1 is MDHEN and CDR2 is SYDVKM. This CDR3 is 13 amino acids long. V was trimmed by 8 bases and J by 4 bases, leaving 13 bases between them. The CDR3 sequence: CASSPGAPDTQYF. The CDR3 DNA sequence: TGTGCCAGCTCCCCCGGAGCCCCAGATACGCAGTATTTT.

The chain carries TRBV5-4 and TRBJ1-2; D possibly corresponds to TRBD1 (5 bases). The V and J ends lost 3 bases and 0 bases respectively, with 12 bases between them. The CDR3 runs to 15 residues. Germline V CDR1 and CDR2: SGHNT, YYREEE (reference sequence). The CDR3 DNA reads as TGTGCCAGCAGCTACAGTACAGGAGCTAACTATGGCTACACCTTC. The encoded protein is CASSYSTGANYGYTF.

This chain joins TRBV27 and TRBJ2-1; D is unclear. The CDR3 extends over 13 amino acids. V gave up 2 bases and J gave up 5 bases, with 7 bases separating them. Germline CDR1 is MNHEY and CDR2 is SMNVEV (reference sequence). CDR3 bases: TGTGCCAGCAGTTTAAGGCGCGACAATGAGCAGTTCTTC. This codes for CASSLRRDNEQFF.